The text below deals with one T cell receptor (beta chain). CDR1 and CDR2 from the germline V gene are ENHRY and SYGVKD. The CDR3 extends over 14 amino acids. Trimming removed 3 bases from V and 8 bases from J, with 16 bases in between. These data come from a study of blood T cell repertoires in COVID-19. Whole-study context: Acute and convalescent COVID-19 specimens originated in the United States, Italy and Spain.

Original processing notes: Amplifying reference gene primers gave estimates of nucleated cell counts. Produced via immunoSEQ multiplex PCR; TCRdb's table is partial and in-frame only. V and J calls and clone size follow that table, whereas D and trimming were derived from the DNA. The sample contains about 130,000 clones, approximately 84% of which appear only once. The sample comprised peripheral blood. V and J are TRBV10-3 and TRBJ1-2, with a weak D call TRBD1 (6 bases). This receptor was obtained from a woman between 50 and 59 years old who had recovered from COVID-19. CDR3 amino acids: CAISDPHTGYGYTF. As DNA, the CDR3 is TGTGCCATCAGTGACCCCCACACAGGGTACGGCTACACCTTC.